This T cell receptor (beta chain) was sequenced in a study of post-analysis software for immune sequencing data. General study points: Controls significantly exceeded multiple sclerosis patients in normalized Chao1 diversity. Higher frequency in patients than in controls was seen for roughly five TRBV segments, with TRBV5-6, TRBV5-1 and TRBV20-1 among them.

This clonotype has more than one count but fewer than ten. No antigen is known for it. CDR3 length: 15 residues. The germline CDR1 and CDR2 sequences are SGHVS and FNYEAQ. The V gene lost 6 bases and the J gene lost 0 bases, with 9 bases spanning the gap. cDNA libraries of TCR beta carried unique molecular identifiers. From the PCR reads, TCRdb called clonotypes with MiXCR, one entry per CDR3 protein. This repertoire shows about 560,000 distinct CDR3 sequences, roughly 45% found once; its top ten account for roughly 1.8%. This TCR was sampled from a girl aged 10-17 years with multiple sclerosis. The V and J genes are TRBV7-6 and TRBJ2-6; D is undetermined. Sequencing used blood. CDR3 amino acids: CASSQHLSGANVLTF. The CDR3 nucleotides are TGTGCCAGCAGTCAACACCTCTCTGGGGCCAACGTCCTGACTTTC.